This TCR beta chain was documented in a study of cytotoxic CD8 clonotypes in ibrutinib-treated CLL. Across the whole study: IGHV unmutated fewer than 18; relapsed/refractory 11; treatment-naive under 16. With a range of 6 to 36, the median treatment time before response samples were taken was over 9 months.

The assay was immunoSEQ multiplex PCR, and TCRdb's table has in-frame clones only and misses some. Among approximately 150,000 clones listed, approximately 84% were seen once. Points from the study as a whole: Baseline clonality, higher than in age-matched healthy donors, tracked circulating CD8+ T-cell counts.

On this clone itself: Its antigen remains unidentified.

The CDR3 contains 15 residues. CDR1 and CDR2 from the germline V gene are KGHSY and FQNENV. The V end lost 4 bases, the J end lost 4 bases, and 14 bases lay between the germline ends. The V and J genes are TRBV16 and TRBJ1-3, with D maybe TRBD1 (6 bases). This specimen consisted of PBMCs, obtained after 24 months of ibrutinib treatment. The receptor comes from a human donor with chronic lymphocytic leukemia. In DNA form, the CDR3 reads TGTGCCAGCAGCCTTACCGGGACACCCGGAAACACCATATATTTT. Translation gives CASSLTGTPGNTIYF.